These T cell receptor beta chains were read from a single sample in a study of beta chain features in type 1 diabetes. Sequenced by immunoSEQ multiplex PCR; TCRdb stores in-frame clones only, minus some. The sample comprises 680,000 or so clones, around 15% of which are singletons, and about 0.086% rests with the top ten. Sequenced material: naive CD4+ T cells from blood. The receptors were gathered from a man in his late teens or twenties in good health. CDR3s include the opening cysteine and the closing phenylalanine or tryptophan. Each record gives: V gene, D gene, J gene, CDR3 protein. D genes are given only for firm matches.

v_call: TRBV7-9; d_call: .; j_call: TRBJ2-6; cdr3_aa: CASSLLPGESGANVLTF
v_call: TRBV30; d_call: .; j_call: TRBJ1-5; cdr3_aa: CAWSLPNQPQHF
v_call: TRBV6-6; d_call: .; j_call: TRBJ1-5; cdr3_aa: CASMRVSYQPQHF
v_call: TRBV9; d_call: .; j_call: TRBJ1-3; cdr3_aa: CASSVVPGRNGNTIYF
v_call: TRBV7-9; d_call: .; j_call: TRBJ2-3; cdr3_aa: CASSLGVMADTQYF
v_call: TRBV5-4; d_call: .; j_call: TRBJ2-1; cdr3_aa: CAGGDATSYNEQFF
v_call: TRBV30; d_call: .; j_call: TRBJ1-5; cdr3_aa: CAWSVLVSNQPQHF
v_call: TRBV18; d_call: TRBD2; j_call: TRBJ2-7; cdr3_aa: CASSSTGTSGRLISYEQYF
v_call: TRBV5-6; d_call: .; j_call: TRBJ2-7; cdr3_aa: CASSLRHEQYF
v_call: TRBV7-9; d_call: .; j_call: TRBJ1-2; cdr3_aa: CASSPEGNGGLGYGYTF
v_call: TRBV29-1; d_call: .; j_call: TRBJ1-5; cdr3_aa: CSVGEGPQHF
v_call: TRBV5-4; d_call: TRBD1; j_call: TRBJ2-7; cdr3_aa: CASSLVGTGTEQYF
v_call: TRBV2; d_call: .; j_call: TRBJ1-2; cdr3_aa: CANAVEFYGYTF
v_call: TRBV23-1; d_call: .; j_call: TRBJ1-2; cdr3_aa: CASSQVCGYTF
v_call: TRBV27; d_call: .; j_call: TRBJ1-6; cdr3_aa: CASSSEPNSPLHF
v_call: TRBV19; d_call: .; j_call: TRBJ2-3; cdr3_aa: CASSIGLSSPQYF
v_call: TRBV19; d_call: .; j_call: TRBJ1-6; cdr3_aa: CAGGRSYNSPLHF
v_call: TRBV5-1; d_call: .; j_call: TRBJ2-6; cdr3_aa: CASSFRVAGANVLTF
v_call: TRBV7-2; d_call: TRBD2; j_call: TRBJ2-1; cdr3_aa: CASSLRSGGRAGEQFF
v_call: TRBV19; d_call: .; j_call: TRBJ2-7; cdr3_aa: CASSVSSDRREQYF
v_call: TRBV5-6; d_call: TRBD1; j_call: TRBJ1-2; cdr3_aa: CASSLDATGDYGYTF
v_call: TRBV29-1; d_call: .; j_call: TRBJ1-2; cdr3_aa: CSVDRILRLYGYTF
v_call: TRBV6-1; d_call: .; j_call: TRBJ2-5; cdr3_aa: CASSTGGQKTQYF
v_call: TRBV19; d_call: TRBD2; j_call: TRBJ2-1; cdr3_aa: CASRTSGRNEQFF
v_call: TRBV5-1; d_call: TRBD1; j_call: TRBJ1-1; cdr3_aa: CASSLEGPGQTNLAFF
v_call: TRBV9; d_call: TRBD1; j_call: TRBJ2-7; cdr3_aa: CASSVGTGTVEQYF
v_call: TRBV7-9; d_call: TRBD1; j_call: TRBJ1-3; cdr3_aa: CASSFGKPGQRDSGNTIYF
v_call: TRBV18; d_call: TRBD2; j_call: TRBJ2-3; cdr3_aa: CASSPFTGLTSGSTDTQYF
v_call: TRBV15; d_call: .; j_call: TRBJ2-7; cdr3_aa: CATSEASYEQYF
v_call: TRBV29-1; d_call: .; j_call: TRBJ1-1; cdr3_aa: CSSEQSLNTEAFF
v_call: TRBV2; d_call: .; j_call: TRBJ1-5; cdr3_aa: CASSQGSYSNQPQHF
v_call: TRBV5-1; d_call: .; j_call: TRBJ2-2; cdr3_aa: CASSHGTTGELFF
v_call: TRBV11-1; d_call: .; j_call: TRBJ2-7; cdr3_aa: CASSSWRGIGDYEQYF
v_call: TRBV7-9; d_call: TRBD1; j_call: TRBJ2-5; cdr3_aa: CASSKGQKETQYF
v_call: TRBV5-1; d_call: .; j_call: TRBJ2-1; cdr3_aa: CASSLARRNEQFF
v_call: TRBV10-3; d_call: .; j_call: TRBJ2-3; cdr3_aa: CAISDRGGRTDTQYF
v_call: TRBV20-1; d_call: .; j_call: TRBJ2-3; cdr3_aa: CSARQGDTQYF
v_call: TRBV21-1; d_call: .; j_call: TRBJ1-5; cdr3_aa: CASRSSNQPQHF
v_call: TRBV4-3; d_call: TRBD2; j_call: TRBJ2-1; cdr3_aa: CASSQDMAVAGNNEQFF
v_call: TRBV5-1; d_call: TRBD1; j_call: TRBJ2-7; cdr3_aa: CASSLAGTGSYEQYF
v_call: TRBV7-2; d_call: TRBD2; j_call: TRBJ2-1; cdr3_aa: CASSLGSGAGGEQFF
v_call: TRBV19; d_call: .; j_call: TRBJ1-2; cdr3_aa: CASSIGGPYGYTF
v_call: TRBV5-6; d_call: .; j_call: TRBJ1-1; cdr3_aa: CASSPSPGANTEAFF
v_call: TRBV13; d_call: TRBD2; j_call: TRBJ2-5; cdr3_aa: CASSLATSGAKETQYF
v_call: TRBV5-4; d_call: TRBD2; j_call: TRBJ2-3; cdr3_aa: CASRLGSGTFTDTQYF
v_call: TRBV2; d_call: TRBD1; j_call: TRBJ1-5; cdr3_aa: CASSGNRGGQPQHF
v_call: TRBV18; d_call: .; j_call: TRBJ2-3; cdr3_aa: CASSPFGGTDTQYF
v_call: TRBV10-3; d_call: .; j_call: TRBJ1-2; cdr3_aa: CAIGAFPTYGYTF
v_call: TRBV28; d_call: TRBD2; j_call: TRBJ2-7; cdr3_aa: CASSPRGEQYF
v_call: TRBV11-2; d_call: TRBD2; j_call: TRBJ2-7; cdr3_aa: CASRSTSVQEQYF